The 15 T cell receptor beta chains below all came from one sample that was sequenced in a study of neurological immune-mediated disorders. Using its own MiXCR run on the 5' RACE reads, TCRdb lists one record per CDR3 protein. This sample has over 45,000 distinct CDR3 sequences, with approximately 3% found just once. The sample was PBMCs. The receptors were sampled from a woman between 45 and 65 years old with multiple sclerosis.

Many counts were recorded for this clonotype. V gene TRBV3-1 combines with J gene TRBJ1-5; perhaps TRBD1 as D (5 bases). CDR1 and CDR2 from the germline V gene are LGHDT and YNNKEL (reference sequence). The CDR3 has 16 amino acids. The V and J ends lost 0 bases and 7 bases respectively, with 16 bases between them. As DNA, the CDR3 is TGTGCCAGCAGCCAAGATAGGCCGGAGGGGCGGCAGCCCCAGCATTTT. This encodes CASSQDRPEGRQPQHF.

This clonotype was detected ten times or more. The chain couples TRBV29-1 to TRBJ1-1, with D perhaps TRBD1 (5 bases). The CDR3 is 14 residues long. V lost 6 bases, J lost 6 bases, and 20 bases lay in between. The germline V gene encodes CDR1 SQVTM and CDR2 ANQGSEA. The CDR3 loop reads CSVAGTAGTPEAFF. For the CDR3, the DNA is TGCAGCGTCGCCGGGACGGCAGGAACCCCTGAAGCTTTCTTT.

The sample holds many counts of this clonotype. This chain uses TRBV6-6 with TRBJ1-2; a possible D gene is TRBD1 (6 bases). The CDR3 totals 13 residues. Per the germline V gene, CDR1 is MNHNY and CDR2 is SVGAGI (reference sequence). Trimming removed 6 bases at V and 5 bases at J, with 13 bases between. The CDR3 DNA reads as TGTGCCAGCAGACCCAGACAGGCTTATGGCTACACCTTC. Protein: CASRPRQAYGYTF.

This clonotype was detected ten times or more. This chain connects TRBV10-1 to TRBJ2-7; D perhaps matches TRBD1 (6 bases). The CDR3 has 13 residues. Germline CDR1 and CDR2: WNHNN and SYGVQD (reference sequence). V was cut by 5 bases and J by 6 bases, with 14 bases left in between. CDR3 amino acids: CASSTYRESEQYF. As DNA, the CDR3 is TGCGCCAGCAGTACCTACAGGGAGAGCGAGCAGTACTTC.

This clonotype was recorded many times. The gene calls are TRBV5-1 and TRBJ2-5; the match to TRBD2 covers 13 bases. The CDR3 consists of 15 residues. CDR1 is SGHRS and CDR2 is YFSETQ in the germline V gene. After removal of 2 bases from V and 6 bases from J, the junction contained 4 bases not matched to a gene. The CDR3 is CASSLGLAGAKTQYF. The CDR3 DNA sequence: TGCGCCAGCAGCTTAGGACTAGCGGGAGCGAAGACCCAGTACTTC.

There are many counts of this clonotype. In DNA form, the CDR3 reads TGCAGTGCTGGGACAGGGGAAGAGACCCAGTACTTC. Translation gives CSAGTGEETQYF. The V call is TRBV20-1, the J call TRBJ2-5; 10 bases are a match to TRBD1. The CDR3 runs to 12 residues. V dropped 5 bases and J dropped 3; count of bases not matched to a gene: 0. Germline V CDR1 and CDR2: DFQATT, SNEGSKA (reference sequence).

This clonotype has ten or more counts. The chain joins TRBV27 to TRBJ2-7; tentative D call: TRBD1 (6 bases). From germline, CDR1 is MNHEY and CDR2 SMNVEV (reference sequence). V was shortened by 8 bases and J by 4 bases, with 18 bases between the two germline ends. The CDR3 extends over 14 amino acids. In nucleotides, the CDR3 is TGTGCCAGCGCCCGGGCCCCCAGGGGTTACGAGCAGTACTTC. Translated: CASARAPRGYEQYF.

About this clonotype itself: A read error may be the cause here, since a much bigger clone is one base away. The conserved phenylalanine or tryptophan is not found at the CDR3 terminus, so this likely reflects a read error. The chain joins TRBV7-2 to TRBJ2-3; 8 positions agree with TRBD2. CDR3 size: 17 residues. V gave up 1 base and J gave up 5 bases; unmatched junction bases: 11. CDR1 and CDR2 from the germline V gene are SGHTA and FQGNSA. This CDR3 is CASSLGRAGGRQDTQYC. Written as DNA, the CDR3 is TGTGCCAGCAGCTTAGGGCGGGCGGGGGGCAGGCAAGATACGCAGTATTGT.

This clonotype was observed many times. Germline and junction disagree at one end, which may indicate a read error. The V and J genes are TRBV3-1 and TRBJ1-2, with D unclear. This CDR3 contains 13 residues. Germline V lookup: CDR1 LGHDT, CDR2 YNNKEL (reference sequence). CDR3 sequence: CASSQEVDKDRAF. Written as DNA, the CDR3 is TGTGCCAGCAGCCAGGAAGTAGACAAGGATAGAGCCTTC. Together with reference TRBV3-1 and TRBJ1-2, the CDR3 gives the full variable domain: DTAVSQTPKYLVTQMGNDKSIKCEQNLGHDTMYWYKQDSKKFLKIMFSYNNKELIINETVPNRFSPKSPDKAHLNLHINSLELGDSAVYFCASSQEVDKDRAFGSGTRLTVV.

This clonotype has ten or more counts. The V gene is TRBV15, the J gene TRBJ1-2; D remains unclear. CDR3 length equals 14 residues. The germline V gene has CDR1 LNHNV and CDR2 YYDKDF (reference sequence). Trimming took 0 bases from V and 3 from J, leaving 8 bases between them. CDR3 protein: CATSRDYTDYGYTF. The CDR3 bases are TGTGCCACCAGCAGAGATTACACAGACTATGGCTACACCTTC.

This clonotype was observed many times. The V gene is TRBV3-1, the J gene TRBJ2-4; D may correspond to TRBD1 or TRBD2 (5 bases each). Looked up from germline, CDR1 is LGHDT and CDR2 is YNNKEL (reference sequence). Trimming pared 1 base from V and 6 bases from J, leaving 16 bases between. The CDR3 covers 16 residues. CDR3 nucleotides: TGTGCCAGCAGCCAAGGGGGGTGGCCAACTGGAAACATTCAGTACTTC. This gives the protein CASSQGGWPTGNIQYF.

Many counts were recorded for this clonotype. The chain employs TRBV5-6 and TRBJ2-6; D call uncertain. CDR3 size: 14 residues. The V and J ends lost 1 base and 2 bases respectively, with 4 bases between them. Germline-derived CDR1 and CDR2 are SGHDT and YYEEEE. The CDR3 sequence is CASSLFPGANVLTF. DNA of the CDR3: TGTGCCAGCAGCTTGTTTCCTGGGGCCAACGTCCTGACTTTC.

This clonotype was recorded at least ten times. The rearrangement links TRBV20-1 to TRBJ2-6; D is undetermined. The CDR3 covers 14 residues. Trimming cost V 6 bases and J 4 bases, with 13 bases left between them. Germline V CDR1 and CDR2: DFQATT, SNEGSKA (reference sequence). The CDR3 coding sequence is TGCAGTGCCCACGACCGGGTAGGGGCCAACGTCCTGACTTTC. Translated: CSAHDRVGANVLTF.

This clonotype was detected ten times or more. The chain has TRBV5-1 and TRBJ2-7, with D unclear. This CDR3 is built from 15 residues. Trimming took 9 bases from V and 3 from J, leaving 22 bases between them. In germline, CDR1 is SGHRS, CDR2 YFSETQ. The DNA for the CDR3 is TGCGCCACGAAGAAAGGCGTAGGGCCAATCTACGAGCAGTACGTC. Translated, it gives CATKKGVGPIYEQYV.

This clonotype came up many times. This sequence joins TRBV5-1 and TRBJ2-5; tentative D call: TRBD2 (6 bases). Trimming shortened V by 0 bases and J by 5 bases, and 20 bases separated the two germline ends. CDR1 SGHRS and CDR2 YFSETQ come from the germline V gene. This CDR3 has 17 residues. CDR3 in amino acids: CASSLDSHSAAGETQYF. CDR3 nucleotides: TGCGCCAGCAGCTTGGATTCCCATTCAGCGGCGGGGGAGACCCAGTACTTC.